One sample yielded the 8 T cell receptor beta chains listed below, sequenced in a study of T cells after yellow fever vaccination. TCRdb recomputed calls from the 5' RACE reads with MiXCR, one row per CDR3 protein. The data hold around 300,000 distinct CDR3 sequences, with about 4% observed a single time. This specimen consisted of PBMCs, obtained 5 days after the yellow fever booster vaccination. The receptors come from a man aged 18 to 30 who received the YFV17D yellow fever vaccine.

This clonotype was observed a few times. The CDR3 region has the DNA TGCGCCAGCAGCGCCCGAGGCCCCACAGGGAGCAATTCACCCCTCCACTTT. Translated: CASSARGPTGSNSPLHF. This rearrangement joins TRBV5-1 to TRBJ1-6; tentatively, D is TRBD1 (6 bases). The V and J ends lost 4 bases and 7 bases respectively, with 21 bases between them. CDR1 and CDR2 (germline): SGHRS, YFSETQ. This CDR3 is 17 amino acids long.

This clonotype showed up just a few times. The chain links TRBV4-2 to TRBJ2-3; D remains unclear. The CDR3 length is 14 residues. V dropped 2 bases and J dropped 0 bases, with 6 bases sitting between them. CDR1 and CDR2 (germline): LGHNA, YNFKEQ. The CDR3 region is CASSQKGSTDTQYF. Here the CDR3 DNA reads TGTGCCAGCAGCCAAAAGGGTAGCACAGATACGCAGTATTTT.

The rearrangement joins TRBV5-1 to TRBJ2-3, with D possibly matching TRBD2 (6 bases). CDR3 length equals 14 residues. CDR1 and CDR2 from the germline V gene are SGHRS and YFSETQ. V was trimmed by 4 bases and J by 4 bases, leaving 13 bases between them. For the CDR3, the DNA is TGCGCCAGCAGCGACCCCGGAGGGGCAGATACGCAGTATTTT. This sequence encodes CASSDPGGADTQYF.

A few counts support this clonotype. The rearrangement uses TRBV7-8 and TRBJ2-7; tentative D call: TRBD2 (5 bases). This CDR3 comprises 15 residues. Trimming removed 1 base from V and 0 bases from J, with 10 bases in between. From germline, CDR1 is SGHVS and CDR2 FQNEAQ. CDR3 loop: CASSLVPGSSYEQYF. Written as DNA, the CDR3 is TGTGCCAGCAGCTTAGTTCCGGGGAGCTCCTACGAGCAGTACTTC.

The rearrangement uses TRBV20-1 and TRBJ1-6; D is ambiguous. The V gene's germline CDR1 is DFQATT and CDR2 SNEGSKA (reference sequence). The CDR3 has 15 amino acids. V was shortened by 0 bases and J by 3 bases, with 9 bases between the two germline ends. The CDR3 sequence is CSARDYVVYNSPLHF. CDR3 nucleotide sequence: TGCAGTGCTAGAGATTACGTAGTCTATAATTCACCCCTCCACTTT.

The chain joins TRBV15 to TRBJ1-5; D perhaps matches TRBD1 (5 bases). Germline CDR1 and CDR2: LNHNV and YYDKDF (reference sequence). The CDR3 runs 15 residues. Trimming removed 3 bases at V and 3 bases at J, with 12 bases between. The CDR3 region is CATSRPGIDNQPQHF. CDR3 nucleotide sequence: TGTGCCACCAGCAGGCCAGGGATTGACAATCAGCCCCAGCATTTT.

This chain uses TRBV4-1 with TRBJ1-6; possibly TRBD1 for D (5 bases). This CDR3 has 15 amino acids. The V end was cut by 7 bases, the J end by 10 bases, with 20 bases between. CDR1 is MGHRA, CDR2 YSYEKL, per germline. The chain's CDR3 is CASKPYSREDSPLHF. DNA of the CDR3: TGCGCCAGCAAGCCGTACTCCAGGGAGGACTCACCCCTCCACTTT.

This clonotype was found a few times. The J gene is TRBJ2-1, the V gene TRBV28; D perhaps matches TRBD1 (6 bases). This CDR3 spans 13 amino acids. Germline-derived CDR1 and CDR2 are MDHEN and SYDVKM. V dropped 2 bases and J dropped 4 bases, with 6 bases sitting between them. In DNA form, the CDR3 reads TGTGCCAGCAGTTTAAGGGGGTACAATGAGCAGTTCTTC. Amino acid sequence: CASSLRGYNEQFF. The variable domain in full, with the rest retrieved from reference TRBV28 and TRBJ2-1, is DVKVTQSSRYLVKRTGEKVFLECVQDMDHENMFWYRQDPGLGLRLIYFSYDVKMKEKGDIPEGYSVSREKKERFSLILESASTNQTSMYLCASSLRGYNEQFFGPGTRLTVL.